The 32 T cell receptor beta chains presented below share a single source sample, sequenced in a study of T cell responses to AZD1222 COVID-19 vaccine. Sequencing was performed with immunoSEQ multiplex PCR; in TCRdb, only in-frame clones are kept and a portion is missing. This repertoire shows 120,000 or so clones, about 87% found once; its top ten account for about 16%. This specimen was peripheral blood, taken 28 days after the second AZD1222 dose. The receptors were sampled from an adult who received the AZD1222 COVID-19 vaccine.

This CDR3 reads CSGTRGAGELFF. The CDR3 DNA reads as TGCAGCGGGACCAGGGGGGCCGGGGAGCTGTTTTTT. The chain joins TRBV29-1 to TRBJ2-2; a weak D match, TRBD1 (7 bases). Trimming shortened V by 7 bases and J by 6 bases, and 12 bases separated the two germline ends. This CDR3 has 12 residues. The germline V gene has CDR1 SQVTM and CDR2 ANQGSEA.

This chain connects TRBV2 to TRBJ1-4; D not resolved. The CDR3 totals 14 residues. Germline CDR1 is SNHLY and CDR2 is FYNNEI. The ends were cut back, 10 bases at V and 1 base at J, with 13 bases in the middle. CDR3 protein: CAIRDFQTNEKLFF. The CDR3 nucleotides are TGTGCCATTAGGGATTTTCAAACTAATGAAAAACTGTTTTTT.

This clone was recorded only once. CDR3 amino acids: CATSEPTSGRASEQFF. The DNA of the CDR3 is TGTGCCACCAGTGAACCGACTAGCGGGAGGGCCAGTGAGCAGTTCTTC. The V and J genes are TRBV24-1 and TRBJ2-1, with 14 bases identical to TRBD2. V gave up 4 bases and J gave up 9 bases; unmatched junction bases: 7. In germline, CDR1 is KGHDR, CDR2 SFDVKD. The CDR3 consists of 16 residues.

This chain joins TRBV10-3 and TRBJ1-2; TRBD1 matches 7 bases. Trimming cost V 2 bases and J 0 bases; bases outside gene matches: 3. Germline CDR1 is ENHRY and CDR2 is SYGVKD. The CDR3 spans 15 residues. The CDR3 region has the DNA TGTGCCATCAGTGAGAGGGGGCACTCTAACTATGGCTACACCTTC. It translates to CAISERGHSNYGYTF.

CDR3 loop: CASSLQGAGYGYTF. In nucleotides, the CDR3 is TGTGCCAGCAGCCTTCAGGGGGCGGGCTATGGCTACACCTTC. The rearrangement uses TRBV28 and TRBJ1-2; 8 positions agree with TRBD1. Germline loops: CDR1 MDHEN, CDR2 SYDVKM. J gave up 4 bases and V 6 bases, and 7 bases lay outside the gene matches. CDR3 length: 14 residues.

The rearrangement uses TRBV19 and TRBJ1-2; D is ambiguous. The CDR3 consists of 14 residues. Trimming took off 1 base at V and 4 bases at J, with 10 bases between the two ends. Germline lookup yields CDR1 LNHDA and CDR2 SQIVND (reference sequence). CDR3 nucleotide sequence: TGTGCCAGTAGTATAGCGGACGAGGCCTATGGCTACACCTTC. Protein product: CASSIADEAYGYTF.

This chain connects TRBV10-1 to TRBJ1-5; the D is unclear. CDR1 WNHNN and CDR2 SYGVQD come from the germline V gene (reference sequence). Trimming took off 7 bases at V and 0 bases at J, with 10 bases between the two ends. The CDR3 covers 14 residues. CDR3 DNA: TGCGCCAGCATATTACACCCTAGCAATCAGCCCCAGCATTTT. It translates to CASILHPSNQPQHF.

The chain has TRBV7-8 and TRBJ2-3, with TRBD2 identical over 13 bases. V was clipped by 5 bases and J by 6 bases; unmatched bases: 14. The V gene's germline CDR1 is SGHVS and CDR2 FQNEAQ. The CDR3 loop spans 18 amino acids. CDR3 nucleotide sequence: TGTGCCAGCAGCCGAACTAGCGGGGGGGACTGGTCCATGGATACGCAGTATTTT. Translation: CASSRTSGGDWSMDTQYF.

CDR3 sequence: CASSSGGLENTEAFF. The CDR3 DNA reads TGTGCCAGCAGCTCCGGGGGGCTAGAGAACACTGAAGCTTTCTTT. J is TRBJ1-1 and V is TRBV7-2; D is perhaps TRBD1 (6 bases). The CDR3 is 15 amino acids. The germline V gene encodes CDR1 SGHTA and CDR2 FQGNSA. Trimming left V 4 bases short and J 1 base short, with 13 bases between.

V is TRBV7-2 and J is TRBJ2-2; a weak D match, TRBD2 (5 bases). Looked up from germline, CDR1 is SGHTA and CDR2 is FQGNSA. V was trimmed by 4 bases and J by 2 bases, leaving 14 bases between them. CDR3 length: 16 amino acids. The CDR3: CASSSQAVSNTGELFF. As DNA, the CDR3 is TGTGCCAGCAGCTCCCAAGCGGTTAGTAACACCGGGGAGCTGTTTTTT.

The CDR3 coding sequence is TGTGCCAGCAGCCCGGGACAGGGAGTCGAGCAGTACTTC. It yields the protein CASSPGQGVEQYF. V gene TRBV7-9 combines with J gene TRBJ2-7; TRBD1 matches 9 bases. V gave up 5 bases and J gave up 6 bases; unmatched junction bases: 5. The CDR3 totals 13 residues. Germline CDR1 reads SEHNR; CDR2 reads FQNEAQ (reference sequence).

The chain couples TRBV6-5 to TRBJ1-2; D possibly corresponds to TRBD1 (6 bases). Germline values: CDR1 MNHEY, CDR2 SVGAGI. V was clipped by 2 bases and J by 0 bases, with 7 bases between them. The CDR3 sequence is 14 residues long. DNA of the CDR3: TGTGCCAGCAGTTACAGGGACACTAACTATGGCTACACCTTC. This gives the protein CASSYRDTNYGYTF.

The chain employs TRBV19 and TRBJ1-6; maybe TRBD1 (6 bases). The V gene lost 2 bases and the J gene lost 11 bases, with 13 bases spanning the gap. The CDR3 runs 14 residues. Germline V gene sequence: CDR1 LNHDA, CDR2 SQIVND (reference sequence). This CDR3 reads CASSIPGARAPLHF. DNA of the CDR3: TGTGCCAGTAGTATACCGGGGGCTAGGGCACCCCTCCACTTT. Based on the CDR3 plus reference TRBV19 and TRBJ1-6, the full variable domain is DGGITQSPKYLFRKEGQNVTLSCEQNLNHDAMYWYRQDPGQGLRLIYYSQIVNDFQKGDIAEGYSVSREKKESFPLTVTSAQKNPTAFYLCASSIPGARAPLHFGNGTRLTVT.

The V call is TRBV5-1, the J call TRBJ2-1; D not resolved. Germline V gives CDR1 SGHRS, CDR2 YFSETQ. The V end was cut by 0 bases, the J end by 12 bases, with 13 bases between. The CDR3 spans 13 residues. The CDR3 coding sequence is TGCGCCAGCAGCTTGGGTCCTAGTATTTTGCAGTTCTTC. It codes for CASSLGPSILQFF.

This clone was seen just once. The chain carries TRBV2 and TRBJ2-3; D is unclear. This CDR3 has 12 amino acids. Trimming took 7 bases from V and 6 from J, leaving 11 bases between them. Germline values: CDR1 SNHLY, CDR2 FYNNEI. CDR3 coding DNA: TGTGCCAGCATGGTGAGCATGGATACGCAGTATTTT. Amino acid sequence: CASMVSMDTQYF.

The chain employs TRBV20-1 and TRBJ1-3; no clear D gene. V gave up 3 bases and J gave up 9 bases, with 15 bases separating them. The CDR3 loop spans 13 amino acids. In germline, CDR1 is DFQATT, CDR2 SNEGSKA (reference sequence). CDR3 residues: CSASGVTPGTIYF. In DNA, the CDR3 is TGCAGTGCTAGTGGCGTGACCCCGGGCACCATATATTTT.

The rearrangement uses TRBV3-1 (or the pseudogene TRBV3-2) and TRBJ1-2, with D perhaps TRBD1 (6 bases). Germline CDR1 reads LGHDT; CDR2 reads YNNKEL (reference sequence). The CDR3 has 14 amino acids. V gave up 5 bases and J gave up 4 bases, with 14 bases separating them. DNA of the CDR3: TGTGCCAGCAGCGGAAATCAGGGGCTCTATGGCTACACCTTC. Residues: CASSGNQGLYGYTF.

The chain couples TRBV5-1 to TRBJ1-1; 8 bases agree with TRBD1. Germline-derived CDR1 and CDR2 are SGHRS and YFSETQ. CDR3 size: 14 residues. The V and J ends lost 0 bases and 9 bases, in that order; junction bases with no gene match: 7. The DNA of the CDR3 is TGCGCCAGCAGCTTGGCCAATACAGGGGGGAAAGCTTTCTTT. Its translation is CASSLANTGGKAFF.

This chain connects TRBV19 to TRBJ2-6; no reliable D call. Trimming took 7 bases from V and 4 from J, leaving 14 bases between them. The V gene's germline CDR1 is LNHDA and CDR2 SQIVND (reference sequence). CDR3 length: 15 residues. The CDR3 loop is CASTPHGVGANVLTF. The CDR3 bases are TGTGCCAGTACCCCACATGGGGTCGGGGCCAACGTCCTGACTTTC.

CDR3 protein: CASSPTFGGGELFF. DNA for the CDR3: TGTGCCAGCAGCCCGACTTTTGGGGGCGGGGAGCTGTTTTTT. The V gene is TRBV7-9, the J gene TRBJ2-2; D may be TRBD1 or TRBD2 (5 bases each). The CDR3 loop spans 14 amino acids. Germline lookup yields CDR1 SEHNR and CDR2 FQNEAQ (reference sequence). Trimming shortened V by 5 bases and J by 7 bases, and 14 bases separated the two germline ends.

The chain recombines TRBV19 with TRBJ2-1; 9 nucleotides match TRBD1. V was pared by 7 bases and J by 0 bases, with 4 bases of the junction left unmatched. CDR1 and CDR2 (germline): LNHDA, SQIVND (reference sequence). CDR3 length: 15 residues. The CDR3 sequence is CASNGQGSSYNEQFF. The DNA for the CDR3 is TGTGCCAGTAACGGACAGGGGTCCTCCTACAATGAGCAGTTCTTC.

The chain employs TRBV12-3 or TRBV12-4 and TRBJ2-3; no reliable D call. Trimming pared 5 bases from V and 6 bases from J, leaving 6 bases between. This CDR3 spans 11 amino acids. The CDR3 here is CASSDIDTQYF. The CDR3, as DNA: TGTGCCAGCAGTGATATCGATACGCAGTATTTT.

The rearrangement joins TRBV5-6 to TRBJ2-2; 8 bases are shared with TRBD1. CDR3 size: 14 residues. V gave up 4 bases and J gave up 5 bases; unmatched junction bases: 4. Germline-derived CDR1 and CDR2 are SGHDT and YYEEEE. The CDR3 loop reads CASSGQGWTGELFF. The CDR3 bases are TGTGCCAGCAGCGGACAGGGATGGACCGGGGAGCTGTTTTTT.

This rearrangement joins TRBV7-6 to TRBJ1-1; D unclear. V was clipped by 2 bases and J by 4 bases, with 17 bases between them. Germline assignment: CDR1 SGHVS and CDR2 FNYEAQ. There are 16 residues in the CDR3. The chain's CDR3 is CASSLMGGPPSTEAFF. The CDR3 DNA is TGTGCCAGCAGCTTAATGGGAGGACCCCCGAGCACTGAAGCTTTCTTT.

Written as DNA, the CDR3 is TGCGCCAGCAACCCACAGGGGGGAAGCACTGAAGCTTTCTTT. Translation gives CASNPQGGSTEAFF. The rearrangement links TRBV5-1 to TRBJ1-1, with 8 positions matching TRBD1. Germline CDR1 reads SGHRS; CDR2 reads YFSETQ. Trimming cost V 6 bases and J 4 bases; bases outside gene matches: 8. CDR3 length: 14 amino acids.

The V call is TRBV28, the J call TRBJ2-7, with TRBD2 matching 8 bases. The V segment lost 8 bases and the J segment 2 bases; nucleotides outside the gene matches: 11. CDR3 length: 15 residues. In germline, CDR1 is MDHEN, CDR2 SYDVKM. The DNA of the CDR3 is TGTGCCAGCCAACTCCCGGGAGGGCCCGCCTACGAGCAGTACTTC. Protein sequence: CASQLPGGPAYEQYF.

This rearrangement joins TRBV3-1 (or the pseudogene TRBV3-2) to TRBJ2-7; D not resolved. Germline V CDR1 and CDR2: LGHDT, YNNKEL (reference sequence). The germline V and J ends were trimmed by 5 bases and 3 bases, with 5 bases remaining between them. The CDR3 loop spans 11 amino acids. CDR3 amino acids: CASSESYEQYF. CDR3 in DNA: TGTGCCAGCAGCGAGAGCTACGAGCAGTACTTC.

The chain combines TRBV2 with TRBJ1-2, with D possibly matching TRBD1 (6 bases). The V end was cut by 6 bases, the J end by 4 bases, with 18 bases between. CDR1 is SNHLY, CDR2 FYNNEI, per germline. CDR3 length: 15 amino acids. The CDR3 here is CASRWTATLFYGYTF. In DNA, the CDR3 is TGTGCCAGCAGGTGGACAGCGACGCTATTCTATGGCTACACCTTC.

The J gene is TRBJ2-5, the V gene TRBV25-1; a possible D gene is TRBD2 (7 bases). V lost 4 bases, J lost 2 bases, and 23 bases lay in between. Germline CDR1 is MGHDK and CDR2 is SYGVNS. The CDR3 loop spans 18 amino acids. The CDR3 DNA reads TGTGCCAGCAGTGTCCCAGCGGGAACAGGGCGACCTCAAGAGACCCAGTACTTC. Encoded protein: CASSVPAGTGRPQETQYF.

The chain uses TRBV7-2 and TRBJ2-1; 10 bases line up with TRBD2. V lost 1 base, J lost 1 base, and 1 base stayed unmatched. The CDR3 totals 16 residues. Per germline, CDR1 SGHTA and CDR2 FQGNSA. In DNA, the CDR3 is TGTGCCAGCAGCTTAGATAGCGGGGGGTCCTACAATGAGCAGTTCTTC. This encodes CASSLDSGGSYNEQFF.

The sample holds one count of this clone. This chain uses TRBV3-1 (or the pseudogene TRBV3-2) with TRBJ2-3, with TRBD2 matching over 13 bases. The CDR3 covers 16 residues. V was pared by 4 bases and J by 8 bases, with 9 bases of the junction left unmatched. Per the germline V gene, CDR1 is LGHDT and CDR2 is YNNKEL (reference sequence). CDR3 sequence reads: CASSPGELAGGGTQYF. In nucleotides, the CDR3 is TGTGCCAGCAGCCCCGGAGAACTAGCGGGAGGGGGTACGCAGTATTTT.

The chain links TRBV7-9 to TRBJ2-4; TRBD2 matches at 7 bases. In germline, CDR1 is SEHNR, CDR2 FQNEAQ (reference sequence). The CDR3 contains 15 residues. Germline trimming cut 3 bases from V and 0 bases from J; bases unmatched to any gene: 2. As DNA, the CDR3 is TGTGCCAGCAGCTTTATAGCGGGAGCCAAAAACATTCAGTACTTC. It yields the protein CASSFIAGAKNIQYF.